Following are 28 T cell receptor beta chains from one sample sequenced in a study of cytomegalovirus exposure and HLA in healthy donors. The table came from immunoSEQ multiplex PCR; TCRdb's copy has only in-frame clones and leaves some out. The table shows 70,000 or so clones, with 94% occurring only once. Sequenced material: PBMCs. Receptors were obtained from a woman aged 18-30 years in good health and CMV-seronegative.

The J gene is TRBJ2-1, the V gene TRBV18; tentative D call: TRBD1 (5 bases). Germline CDR1 is KGHSH and CDR2 is LQKENI. The CDR3 extends over 13 amino acids. Trimming shortened V by 2 bases and J by 5 bases, and 7 bases separated the two germline ends. The CDR3, as DNA: TGTGCCAGCTCACCAGGCAGGGACAATGAGCAGTTCTTC. This codes for CASSPGRDNEQFF.

The gene calls are TRBV30 and TRBJ1-5; D not resolved. This CDR3 region has 15 residues. Between the trimmed V and J ends, which lost 2 bases and 0 bases, there was a span of 11 bases. CDR1 is GTSNPN and CDR2 is SVGIG in the germline V gene (reference sequence). The CDR3 sequence: CAWSREGHSNQPQHF. The DNA of the CDR3 is TGTGCCTGGAGTCGAGAGGGCCATAGCAATCAGCCCCAGCATTTT.

This clone showed up just once. V gene TRBV7-9 combines with J gene TRBJ1-4; 10 bases agree with TRBD1. Trimming took 4 bases from V and 15 from J; bases not matched to a gene: 11. Germline CDR1 and CDR2: SEHNR and FQNEAQ (reference sequence). The CDR3 length is 14 residues. CDR3 protein: CASSSRDRGHEVFF. The CDR3 region has the DNA TGTGCCAGCAGCTCCCGGGACAGGGGACATGAGGTGTTTTTT.

The chain is built from TRBV10-3 and TRBJ2-2; TRBD1 agrees at 7 bases. The CDR3 is 15 residues long. Germline CDR1 is ENHRY and CDR2 is SYGVKD. The ends lost 7 bases at V and 4 bases at J; junction bases unmatched: 9. CDR3 amino acids: CAIKTTGTGTGELFF. CDR3 sequence (DNA): TGTGCCATCAAGACGACAGGGACGGGCACCGGGGAGCTGTTTTTT.

This chain joins TRBV2 and TRBJ2-1; TRBD2 agrees at 7 bases. Looked up from germline, CDR1 is SNHLY and CDR2 is FYNNEI. The junction had 0 bases not matched to a gene; V was cut back by 9 bases and J by 7 bases. This CDR3 is built from 10 residues. In DNA, the CDR3 is TGTGCCAGTAGCGGGAATGAGCAGTTCTTC. Protein sequence: CASSGNEQFF.

In this sample, this clone turned up once. The chain links TRBV6-5 to TRBJ2-3, with TRBD2 matching 11 bases. This CDR3 region has 15 residues. The junction had 8 bases not matched to a gene; V was cut back by 11 bases and J by 1 base. CDR1 and CDR2 from the germline V gene are MNHEY and SVGAGI. The CDR3 loop reads CAASLAGVGTDTQYF. DNA for the CDR3: TGTGCCGCATCACTAGCGGGAGTTGGCACAGATACGCAGTATTTT.

V gene TRBV6-1 combines with J gene TRBJ2-7; D is perhaps TRBD1 (5 bases). The CDR3 loop spans 12 amino acids. V gave up 2 bases and J gave up 11 bases, with 13 bases separating them. Germline-derived CDR1 and CDR2 are MNHNS and SASEGT. The CDR3 DNA reads TGTGCCAGCAGTGAAAAGTGGGGCTTGGAGTACTTC. This codes for CASSEKWGLEYF.

The CDR3 here is CASSPTEDNEQFF. The DNA of the CDR3 is TGTGCCAGCTCACCGACAGAGGACAATGAGCAGTTCTTC. V gene TRBV18 combines with J gene TRBJ2-1; D possibly corresponds to TRBD1 (5 bases). Germline CDR1 reads KGHSH; CDR2 reads LQKENI. The CDR3 runs 13 residues. Deletions cut 3 bases from V and 5 bases from J, with 8 bases between.

The J gene is TRBJ1-1, the V gene TRBV2; 7 bases agree with TRBD1. Trimming at V came to 10 bases and at J to 6 bases, leaving 11 bases not matched to a gene. Germline V lookup: CDR1 SNHLY, CDR2 FYNNEI. The CDR3 consists of 13 residues. This chain's CDR3 is CATGTEEFPEAFF. For the CDR3, the DNA is TGTGCCACCGGGACAGAAGAGTTTCCTGAAGCTTTCTTT.

The chain links TRBV6-5 to TRBJ2-7, with 7 nucleotides matching TRBD2. V shed 5 bases, J shed 4 bases, and the junction held 11 bases outside the gene matches. There are 15 residues in the CDR3. Germline V gives CDR1 MNHEY, CDR2 SVGAGI. CDR3 protein: CASSRGRTSSYEQYF. CDR3 nucleotide sequence: TGTGCCAGCAGTCGCGGTCGGACTAGTTCGTACGAGCAGTACTTC.

The rearrangement joins TRBV6-1 to TRBJ1-4, with D uncertain. The CDR3 runs 15 residues. The germline CDR1 and CDR2 sequences are MNHNS and SASEGT. V lost 3 bases to trimming and J lost 4 bases, with 12 bases between them. In DNA form, the CDR3 reads TGTGCCAGCAGTGAGGTGGACGGACTTAATGAAAAACTGTTTTTT. Amino acids: CASSEVDGLNEKLFF.

V and J are TRBV7-8 and TRBJ2-3; 8 bases agree with TRBD2. CDR1 is SGHVS and CDR2 is FQNEAQ in the germline V gene. CDR3 length: 15 amino acids. The J segment lost 1 base and the V segment lost 5 bases, leaving 5 bases of the junction unmatched. This CDR3 is CASSLETSGTDTQYF. In nucleotides, the CDR3 is TGTGCCAGCAGCCTAGAGACTAGCGGCACAGATACGCAGTATTTT.

The rearrangement links TRBV18 to TRBJ1-4; D call uncertain. Trimming removed 1 base from V and 1 base from J, with 4 bases in between. The CDR3 runs 14 residues. Germline V gene sequence: CDR1 KGHSH, CDR2 LQKENI. CDR3 in DNA: TGTGCCAGCTCACCACGGAGAACTAATGAAAAACTGTTTTTT. Encoded protein: CASSPRRTNEKLFF.

V usage is TRBV7-9 and J usage is TRBJ1-5, with 7 bases fitting TRBD1. Germline V gene data show CDR1 as SEHNR and CDR2 as FQNEAQ (reference sequence). The CDR3 is 15 amino acids. The ends lost 5 bases at V and 4 bases at J; junction bases unmatched: 8. The CDR3 is CASSPPGQMNQPQHF. The DNA for the CDR3 is TGTGCCAGCAGCCCGCCGGGACAGATGAATCAGCCCCAGCATTTT.

The chain uses TRBV2 and TRBJ1-1; unclear D gene. The V end lost 10 bases, the J end lost 0 bases, and 12 bases lay between the germline ends. CDR3 length equals 13 residues. Germline V CDR1 and CDR2: SNHLY, FYNNEI. The CDR3 DNA is TGTGCCACCAGGAGGGAGTTGAACACTGAAGCTTTCTTT. This sequence encodes CATRRELNTEAFF. Looking up the rest from reference TRBV2 and TRBJ1-1 gives the full variable domain: EPEVTQTPSHQVTQMGQEVILRCVPISNHLYFYWYRQILGQKVEFLVSFYNNEISEKSEIFDDQFSVERPDGSNFTLKIRSTKLEDSAMYFCATRRELNTEAFFGQGTRLTVV.

The chain joins TRBV23-1 to TRBJ1-6; D uncertain. TRBV23-1 is an ORF for which the function is uncertain. The CDR3 has 15 residues. The V and J ends lost 7 bases and 7 bases respectively, with 17 bases between them. CDR3 amino acids: CASISVQELNSPLHF. The CDR3 DNA reads as TGCGCCAGCATTTCTGTACAAGAATTAAATTCACCCCTCCACTTT.

The rearrangement joins TRBV11-2 to TRBJ2-3; 10 bases agree with TRBD2. CDR3 length: 14 residues. Losses at the gene ends were 6 bases for V and 9 bases for J; bases not matched to a gene: 9. Germline loops: CDR1 SGHAT, CDR2 FQNNGV. For the CDR3, the DNA is TGTGCCAGCAGTTCCACTAGCGGGACTCGGACGCAGTATTTT. Protein: CASSSTSGTRTQYF.

This clone was detected only once. The V call is TRBV7-6, the J call TRBJ1-1; D is unresolved. Per the germline V gene, CDR1 is SGHVS and CDR2 is FNYEAQ. Trimming cost V 5 bases and J 3 bases, with 10 bases left between them. This CDR3 has 13 residues. CDR3 loop: CASSRQEYTEAFF. The CDR3 bases are TGTGCCAGCAGCCGACAAGAGTACACTGAAGCTTTCTTT. Based on the CDR3 plus reference TRBV7-6 and TRBJ1-1, the full variable domain is GAGVSQSPRYKVTKRGQDVALRCDPISGHVSLYWYRQALGQGPEFLTYFNYEAQQDKSGLPNDRFSAERPEGSISTLTIQRTEQRDSAMYRCASSRQEYTEAFFGQGTRLTVV.

The table lists this clone with a count of one. The chain couples TRBV5-8 to TRBJ1-6, with no clear D. V was clipped by 4 bases and J by 7 bases, with 12 bases between them. Per germline, CDR1 SGHTS and CDR2 YDEGEE. CDR3 length equals 14 residues. The CDR3 DNA reads TGTGCCAGCAGCCTAGTACAACTAAATTCACCCCTCCACTTT. The encoded protein is CASSLVQLNSPLHF.

This clone was seen a handful of times. V usage is TRBV29-1 and J usage is TRBJ1-1; unclear D gene. Germline V gives CDR1 SQVTM, CDR2 ANQGSEA. The CDR3 runs to 14 residues. Trimming removed 3 bases at V and 1 base at J, with 12 bases between. The CDR3 sequence is CSVDVAASNTEAFF. The CDR3 DNA sequence: TGCAGCGTTGACGTAGCAGCATCGAACACTGAAGCTTTCTTT. Combining the CDR3 with reference TRBV29-1 and TRBJ1-1 gives the whole variable domain SAVISQKPSRDICQRGTSLTIQCQVDSQVTMMFWYRQQPGQSLTLIATANQGSEATYESGFVIDKFPISRPNLTFSTLTVSNMSPEDSSIYLCSVDVAASNTEAFFGQGTRLTVV.

Written as DNA, the CDR3 is TGTGCCAGCAGTGGGGGGGACAACAATGAGCAGTTCTTC. Protein: CASSGGDNNEQFF. V gene TRBV27 combines with J gene TRBJ2-1; tentative D call: TRBD2 (7 bases). Germline values: CDR1 MNHEY, CDR2 SMNVEV (reference sequence). This CDR3 is built from 13 residues. V was clipped by 5 bases and J by 5 bases, with 10 bases between them.

This chain connects TRBV6-4 to TRBJ2-1, with TRBD2 identical over 8 bases. In germline, CDR1 is MRHNA, CDR2 SNTAGT. The CDR3 consists of 13 residues. Trimming at V came to 8 bases and at J to 6 bases, leaving 6 bases not matched to a gene. CDR3 sequence reads: CASAAGETNEQFF. CDR3 coding DNA: TGTGCCAGCGCAGCGGGAGAGACCAATGAGCAGTTCTTC.

The chain links TRBV21-1 to TRBJ2-7; the table's D call, TRBD1, was not checked against the DNA. TRBV21-1 is a pseudogene segment. The CDR3 is 16 residues long. In DNA form, the CDR3 reads TGTGCCAGCAGCAACGGGACAGGTCCAAGCTCCTACGAGCAGTACTTC. Amino acids: CASSNGTGPSSYEQYF.

The J gene is TRBJ2-1, the V gene TRBV6-1; D might be TRBD2 (6 bases). The CDR3 covers 14 residues. V lost 5 bases and J 1 base, leaving 9 bases between the germline ends. Germline V gene lookup returns CDR1 MNHNS and CDR2 SASEGT. The CDR3 nucleotides read TGTGCCAGCAGTACCGGGACTTCCTACAATGAGCAGTTCTTC. Translating it yields CASSTGTSYNEQFF.

The rearrangement uses TRBV12-5 and TRBJ1-1; tentatively, D is TRBD1 (6 bases). The CDR3 extends over 16 amino acids. Germline lookup yields CDR1 LGHNT and CDR2 FRNRAP. The V gene lost 1 base and the J gene lost 2 bases, with 14 bases spanning the gap. DNA of the CDR3: TGTGCTAGTGGTTTGGCCCTAACAGGGACCAACACTGAAGCTTTCTTT. This translates into CASGLALTGTNTEAFF.

The chain employs TRBV28 and TRBJ2-1; a possible D gene is TRBD2 (6 bases). Germline V CDR1 and CDR2: MDHEN, SYDVKM. CDR3 size: 15 residues. Trimming removed 5 bases at V and 3 bases at J, with 14 bases between. The CDR3 protein is CASSPTRDFYNEQFF. The CDR3 nucleotides read TGTGCCAGCAGTCCAACGCGGGACTTCTACAATGAGCAGTTCTTC.

V usage is TRBV27 and J usage is TRBJ2-3, with 10 nucleotides matching TRBD2. Germline V gene lookup returns CDR1 MNHEY and CDR2 SMNVEV (reference sequence). The CDR3 is 14 residues long. The trim removed 9 bases at V and 6 bases at J, leaving 9 bases unmatched. The CDR3 region is CARPGLALLDTQYF. DNA for the CDR3: TGTGCCAGGCCGGGACTAGCGTTGTTGGATACGCAGTATTTT.

V usage is TRBV5-4 and J usage is TRBJ2-7; 13 bases map to TRBD2. Trimming took 4 bases from V and 2 from J; bases not matched to a gene: 6. This CDR3 is 16 amino acids long. Germline V gene data show CDR1 as SGHNT and CDR2 as YYREEE (reference sequence). The CDR3 here is CASSPGLAGVTYEQYF. Here the CDR3 DNA reads TGTGCCAGCAGCCCCGGACTAGCGGGAGTTACCTACGAGCAGTACTTC.